A selection of T cell receptor beta chains follows, all from one sample in a study of cytomegalovirus exposure and HLA in healthy donors. Profiled with immunoSEQ multiplex PCR; TCRdb holds only in-frame clones, not every one. The sample lists 100,000 to 150,000 clones, around four fifths occurring once. The sequenced material came from PBMCs. These receptors were taken from a woman between 40 and 50 years old in good health and CMV-seropositive. Both conserved end residues are part of each CDR3. A D gene is named only where the DNA matches it firmly. Part of the rows lack a size; the others show once, few, many or a class for expanded clones.

d_call j_call v_call clone_size cdr3_nt cdr3_aa
NA TRBJ2-2 TRBV7-8 NA TGTGCCAGCAGCTTAGTGGTGAGACCGGGACTTGTGAACACCGGGGAGCTGTTTTTT CASSLVVRPGLVNTGELFF
TRBD1 TRBJ1-5 TRBV28 NA TGTGCCAGCAGCTGGGACAGGGGCCGGGGTCAGCCCCAGCATTTT CASSWDRGRGQPQHF
NA TRBJ2-7 TRBV9 NA TGTGCCAGCAGCGCTACCGGGATCCCCTACGAGCAGTACTTC CASSATGIPYEQYF
NA TRBJ2-1 TRBV14 NA TGTGCCAGCAGCGAAGTCCCTTTACTTGGCGGGAATGAGCAGTTCTTC CASSEVPLLGGNEQFF
NA TRBJ1-1 TRBV7-2 NA TGTGCCAGCAGCTTAGTACCGGTCGACACTGAAGCTTTCTTT CASSLVPVDTEAFF
NA TRBJ2-2 TRBV6-5 NA TGTGCCAGCAGCCTAACAGCGAACACCGGGGAGCTGTTTTTT CASSLTANTGELFF
TRBD2 TRBJ2-1 TRBV4-2 NA TGTGCCAGCAGCCAAGTCCCGGCAGCGGGACCGTACAATGAGCAGTTCTTC CASSQVPAAGPYNEQFF
NA TRBJ1-2 TRBV25-1 NA TGTGCCAGCAGTGGGGGGCTGGGGCTCTATGGCTACACCTTC CASSGGLGLYGYTF
NA TRBJ2-7 TRBV11-2 NA TGTGCCAGCAGCTTAGACAGGGCCCCCTTAGCGCAGTACTTC CASSLDRAPLAQYF
NA TRBJ1-1 TRBV7-8 few TGTGCCAGCAGCTTAGTGGTCGGTGAAGCTTTCTTT CASSLVVGEAFF
NA TRBJ2-6 TRBV5-1 NA TGCGCCAGCAGCTTGGGATTGGCAGGGGAAAGAGCTGGGGCCAACGTCCTGACTTTC CASSLGLAGERAGANVLTF
TRBD1 TRBJ2-1 TRBV27 few TGTGCCAGCAGTTTATCTGGCAGGGGGTACAATGAGCAGTTCTTC CASSLSGRGYNEQFF
NA TRBJ1-2 TRBV7-9 NA TGTGCCAGCATCCATGGGGGGGGGCGAAATGGCTACACCTTC CASIHGGGRNGYTF
NA TRBJ1-5 TRBV28 NA TGTGCCAGCAGTTTAGGGACAAGTAGCAATCAGCCCCAGCATTTT CASSLGTSSNQPQHF
TRBD1 TRBJ2-2 TRBV19 few TGTGCCAGTAAGGATGGACAGGGGTACACCGGGGAGCTGTTTTTT CASKDGQGYTGELFF
NA TRBJ1-2 TRBV19 NA TGTGCCAGTAGTTTACAGGGATCTCGTGGCTACACCTTC CASSLQGSRGYTF
TRBD1 TRBJ2-7 TRBV7-2 NA TGTGCCAGCAGCTTAGCGGGACAGGTATTCTACGAGCAGTACTTC CASSLAGQVFYEQYF
NA TRBJ2-2 TRBV9 NA TGTGCCAGCAGCTCAGGCGTACTGAGGGCGGGGGAGCTGTTTTTT CASSSGVLRAGELFF
TRBD2 TRBJ2-3 TRBV28 NA TGTGCCAGCAGTGGAAGACAGACTAGCGGGAGAGACACAGATACGCAGTATTTT CASSGRQTSGRDTDTQYF
TRBD1 TRBJ1-1 TRBV6-1 NA TGTGCCAGCAACTACAGGGGGGGGACTGAAGCTTTCTTT CASNYRGGTEAFF
NA TRBJ1-5 TRBV28 NA TGTGCCAGCCACACAGGGTTAGCGCAGCCCCAGCATTTT CASHTGLAQPQHF
NA TRBJ1-1 TRBV27 few TGTGCCAGCAGGATTACAGGGATGAACACTGAAGCTTTCTTT CASRITGMNTEAFF
NA TRBJ1-4 TRBV10-1 NA TGCGCCAGCAGTGAAGGCCGGGGAAGTGAAAAACTGTTTTTT CASSEGRGSEKLFF
NA TRBJ1-2 TRBV7-9 NA TGTGCCAGCAGCTTAGGGACAGAGCCTAACTATGGCTACACCTTC CASSLGTEPNYGYTF
NA TRBJ2-7 TRBV4-2 many TGTGCCAGCAGCCAAGGGGGAGGCGGCTATACCTACGAGCAGTACTTC CASSQGGGGYTYEQYF
TRBD2 TRBJ2-2 TRBV5-1 NA TGCGCCAGCAGCTTGGAATTCGGGACTAAAAACACCGGGGAGCTGTTTTTT CASSLEFGTKNTGELFF
TRBD2 TRBJ2-5 TRBV7-3 few TGTGCCAGCAGCTCTAGCGGGGCAGAGACCCAGTACTTC CASSSSGAETQYF
NA TRBJ1-1 TRBV4-2 few TGTGCCAGCAGCCAAGAGACAGCCATGAACACTGAAGCTTTCTTT CASSQETAMNTEAFF
TRBD2 TRBJ2-4 TRBV5-1 NA TGCGCCAGCAGCTTGGGGTCTAGCGGGGGGGTGACTACCAAAAACATTCAGTACTTC CASSLGSSGGVTTKNIQYF